These 5 T cell receptor beta chains were all obtained from the same sample, sequenced in a study of cytomegalovirus exposure and HLA in healthy donors. Vbeta (60) and Jbeta (13) primers were used in the PCR. Clones were sequenced by immunoSEQ multiplex PCR, and TCRdb holds only the in-frame ones, with some missing. The sample gives approximately 77,000 clones, around 80% of which show up once; about 12% is in the top ten. Input material: PBMCs. The origin of the receptors is a male donor in good health and CMV-seropositive.

In this sample, this clone turned up once. V usage is TRBV27 and J usage is TRBJ2-2, with 16 bases lining up with TRBD2. Trimming took 9 bases from V and 4 from J; bases not matched to a gene: 11. The germline V gene has CDR1 MNHEY and CDR2 SMNVEV (reference sequence). The CDR3 covers 18 residues. The CDR3 nucleotides read TGTGCCAGGCCACCGGGACTAGCGGGGGGGCGAGGCACCGGGGAGCTGTTTTTT. Translated: CARPPGLAGGRGTGELFF.

This clone was counted between two and nine times. The gene calls are TRBV18 and TRBJ2-3, with TRBD1 as a possible D gene (6 bases). V was cut by 1 base and J by 3 bases, with 8 bases left in between. The CDR3 is 14 residues long. Germline values: CDR1 KGHSH, CDR2 LQKENI. CDR3 DNA: TGTGCCAGCTCACCACAGCAGGGGACAGATACGCAGTATTTT. It codes for CASSPQQGTDTQYF.

This chain connects TRBV4-2 to TRBJ2-5, with D possibly being TRBD2 (5 bases). V was clipped by 4 bases and J by 5 bases, with 14 bases between them. The germline V gene has CDR1 LGHNA and CDR2 YNFKEQ. This CDR3 is 14 amino acids long. The CDR3 reads CASSPPEELETQYF. CDR3 in DNA: TGTGCCAGCAGCCCCCCGGAGGAGCTTGAGACCCAGTACTTC.

The chain is built from TRBV11-2 and TRBJ2-3, with D hard to call. There are 12 residues in the CDR3. CDR1 and CDR2 from the germline V gene are SGHAT and FQNNGV. The V gene lost 4 bases and the J gene lost 1 base, with 3 bases spanning the gap. The CDR3 DNA reads as TGTGCCAGCAGCTCCGGCACAGATACGCAGTATTTT. Its protein product is CASSSGTDTQYF.

The CDR3 is CASSLGLNRDFVQYF. Written as DNA, the CDR3 is TGTGCCAGCAGCTTAGGCCTAAACAGGGATTTCGTCCAGTACTTC. The rearrangement joins TRBV7-2 to TRBJ2-5; D is possibly TRBD1 (6 bases). Germline lookup yields CDR1 SGHTA and CDR2 FQGNSA. This CDR3 region has 15 residues. Trimming shortened V by 1 base and J by 10 bases, and 19 bases separated the two germline ends. Full variable domain (remainder filled in from reference TRBV7-2 and TRBJ2-5): GAGVSQSPSNKVTEKGKDVELRCDPISGHTALYWYRQSLGQGLEFLIYFQGNSAPDKSGLPSDRFSAERTGGSVSTLTIQRTQQEDSAVYLCASSLGLNRDFVQYFGPGTRLLVL.